Listed here is a single TCR beta chain. This specimen comes from a study of tumor-infiltrating lymphocytes in primary liver carcinoma. Germline DNA was also extracted, while the blood RNA originated from unsorted whole blood. Researchers generated TCR beta cDNA from roughly 520 ng of total RNA, relying on a constant-region primer. Three rounds of nested multiplex PCR with slightly modified ARM-PCR produced TCR beta libraries. The opening two PCR rounds, around 10 cycles each, paired TRBV1-TRBV30 forward primers with a C-beta reverse primer. TCRdb redid the calling of the multiplex PCR reads with MiXCR, one entry per CDR3 protein. The repertoire holds approximately 330,000 distinct CDR3 sequences, with around 60% as singletons. After removal of 6 bases from V and 2 bases from J, the junction contained 8 bases not matched to a gene. The germline V gene has CDR1 DFQATT and CDR2 SNEGSKA (reference sequence). The CDR3 is 16 amino acids.

The sequencing sample was made of peripheral blood. The sequence was collected from a man aged 40-50 years with primary liver carcinoma and hepatitis B virus infection. The chain is built from TRBV20-1 and TRBJ2-3, with 13 nucleotides matching TRBD2. CDR3 in DNA: TGCAGTGCCCCCGGACTAGCGGGAGACCCCACAGATACGCAGTATTTT. Protein product: CSAPGLAGDPTDTQYF.